This T cell receptor (beta chain) was captured in a study of blood T cell repertoires in COVID-19. Original data processing: The assay estimated nucleated cells by amplifying reference gene primers. This table comes from immunoSEQ multiplex PCR, and its TCRdb copy is limited to in-frame clones, with some not included. V, J and clone size are those of that table, while D and trimming were read from the DNA. The sample includes 70,000 to 100,000 clones, roughly 82% seen only once; the top ten take about 12%. CDR1 and CDR2 from the germline V gene are PRHDT and FYEKMQ (reference sequence). The CDR3 runs 13 residues. Trimming pared 3 bases from V and 2 bases from J, leaving 8 bases between.

The chain recombines TRBV13 with TRBJ2-7; D may be TRBD1 (5 bases). The TCR originated in a human donor in a cohort sampled during active COVID-19. Sequenced material: peripheral blood. The CDR3 coding sequence is TGTGCCAGCAGCTTCAGACAGACCTACGAGCAGTACTTC. It is translated as CASSFRQTYEQYF.